This T cell receptor (beta chain) was observed in a study of cytomegalovirus exposure and HLA in healthy donors. General study results and limits: The study recorded 150 to 200 TCR beta chains that were cytomegalovirus-associated.

With regard to this clone: Its antigen is undetermined.

Trimming stripped 2 bases from V and 0 bases from J, with 11 bases between. The CDR3 totals 15 residues. Germline lookup yields CDR1 LNHNV and CDR2 YYDKDF (reference sequence). The data were produced by immunoSEQ multiplex PCR, yet TCRdb's version contains in-frame clones alone and is incomplete. The sample lists about 330,000 clones, 87% seen once, with more than 0.9% in the top ten. The chain has TRBV15 and TRBJ2-7; D is unclear. This clonotype was sampled from a woman aged 25 to 39 in good health and CMV-seropositive. Sequencing was carried out using PBMCs. CDR3 in amino acids: CATSRNDFNSYEQYF. CDR3 sequence (DNA): TGTGCCACCAGCAGAAACGACTTCAACTCCTACGAGCAGTACTTC.